These 20 T cell receptor beta chains were sequenced from one sample in a study of cytomegalovirus exposure and HLA in healthy donors. With 60 Vbeta and 13 Jbeta primers, the PCR was carried out. Clones were read by immunoSEQ multiplex PCR, and TCRdb kept only the in-frame ones, dropping some. The table shows fewer than 200,000 clones, with approximately 75% occurring only once. The sequencing sample was made of PBMCs. The receptor source for this set is a girl under 18 in good health and CMV-seronegative.

This chain uses TRBV27 with TRBJ2-7; 10 nucleotides align to TRBD1. Looked up from germline, CDR1 is MNHEY and CDR2 is SMNVEV (reference sequence). J lost 0 bases, V lost 5 bases, and 7 bases had no gene match. This CDR3 has 16 residues. The CDR3 sequence is CASSPSTGGDSYEQYF. As DNA, the CDR3 is TGTGCCAGCAGTCCCTCGACAGGGGGCGACTCCTACGAGCAGTACTTC.

The chain carries TRBV2 and TRBJ2-7, with 9 bases identical to TRBD1. CDR1 is SNHLY and CDR2 is FYNNEI in the germline V gene. The CDR3 spans 15 residues. The V gene end was trimmed by 6 bases and the J gene end by 3 bases; junction bases not matched to a gene: 9. DNA for the CDR3: TGTGCCAGCAGAGAAATGGGACAGGGTATCTACGAGCAGTACTTC. Translated: CASREMGQGIYEQYF.

The chain is built from TRBV11-2 and TRBJ1-6; TRBD1 might be the D (6 bases). This CDR3 region has 14 residues. The germline V gene has CDR1 SGHAT and CDR2 FQNNGV. The ends were cut back, 3 bases at V and 5 bases at J, with 8 bases in the middle. Here the CDR3 reads CASSLRTDNSPLHF. DNA of the CDR3: TGTGCCAGCAGCTTGAGGACAGATAATTCACCCCTCCACTTT.

This sequence joins TRBV29-1 and TRBJ1-2; tentatively, D is TRBD1 (5 bases). The CDR3 is 13 residues long. Between the trimmed V and J ends, which lost 4 bases and 2 bases, there was a span of 11 bases. Germline assignment: CDR1 SQVTM and CDR2 ANQGSEA. The CDR3 region has the DNA TGCAGCGTTGGATGGGGGGGGAACTATGGCTACACCTTC. Translating gives CSVGWGGNYGYTF.

J is TRBJ1-6 and V is TRBV6-5; perhaps TRBD1 as D (5 bases). Germline-derived CDR1 and CDR2 are MNHEY and SVGAGI. CDR3 length equals 15 residues. V lost 2 bases, J lost 10 bases, and 15 bases lay in between. CDR3 nucleotides: TGTGCCAGCAGTTACGATCCCGGCGGGGGGTCACCCCTCCACTTT. Amino acid sequence: CASSYDPGGGSPLHF.

The V call is TRBV7-9, the J call TRBJ2-3, with 9 positions matching TRBD2. Germline assignment: CDR1 SEHNR and CDR2 FQNEAQ (reference sequence). The CDR3 has 15 residues. V lost 5 bases, J lost 0 bases, and 3 bases stayed unmatched. CDR3 sequence (DNA): TGTGCCAGCAGCCCTAGCGGGGTTAGCACAGATACGCAGTATTTT. Its translation is CASSPSGVSTDTQYF. Variable domain in full (rest from reference TRBV7-9 and TRBJ2-3): DTGVSQNPRHKITKRGQNVTFRCDPISEHNRLYWYRQTLGQGPEFLTYFQNEAQLEKSRLLSDRFSAERPKGSFSTLEIQRTEQGDSAMYLCASSPSGVSTDTQYFGPGTRLTVL.

This clone has just a few counts. CDR3 in amino acids: CASSWGQSDAYTF. CDR3 bases: TGTGCCAGCAGTTGGGGACAGTCGGATGCCTACACCTTC. The J gene is TRBJ1-2, the V gene TRBV7-9; TRBD1 aligns across 7 bases. Losses at the gene ends were 6 bases for V and 10 bases for J; bases not matched to a gene: 11. CDR1 and CDR2 from the germline V gene are SEHNR and FQNEAQ (reference sequence). The CDR3 consists of 13 residues.

The CDR3, as DNA: TGTGCCAGCAGCCAAGGGGGCACTGAAGCTTTCTTT. Its translation is CASSQGGTEAFF. The chain employs TRBV5-4 and TRBJ1-1, with D maybe TRBD1 (6 bases). The CDR3 covers 12 residues. V lost 4 bases, J lost 4 bases, and 8 bases lay in between. Germline V CDR1 and CDR2: SGHNT, YYREEE (reference sequence).

V gene TRBV5-1 combines with J gene TRBJ1-2; TRBD1 matches at 8 bases. This CDR3 has 14 amino acids. V gave up 0 bases and J gave up 8 bases; unmatched junction bases: 6. Germline-derived CDR1 and CDR2 are SGHRS and YFSETQ. The CDR3 DNA follows: TGCGCCAGCAGCTTGGGGACAGGGATGGGAGGCTACACCTTC. It encodes CASSLGTGMGGYTF.

The chain is built from TRBV7-7 and TRBJ2-2, with 7 bases aligning to TRBD2. This CDR3 is 13 amino acids long. Germline loops: CDR1 SSHAT, CDR2 FNYEAQ (reference sequence). CDR3 protein: CASGQTNTGELFF. In DNA form, the CDR3 reads TGTGCTAGCGGGCAGACGAACACCGGGGAGCTGTTTTTT. Full variable domain (rest looked up from reference TRBV7-7 and TRBJ2-2): GAGVSQSPRYKVTKRGQDVTLRCDPISSHATLYWYQQALGQGPEFLTYFNYEAQPDKSGLPSDRFSAERPEGSISTLTIQRTEQRDSAMYRCASGQTNTGELFFGEGSRLTVL.

This clone was recorded only once. The chain is built from TRBV29-1 and TRBJ2-7; 10 bases match TRBD1. The CDR3 has 14 residues. V lost 4 bases and J lost 3; bases outside the gene matches: 6. Germline-derived CDR1 and CDR2 are SQVTM and ANQGSEA. The DNA of the CDR3 is TGCAGCGTTGTATCGGGACAGGGGTACTACGAGCAGTACTTC. This translates into CSVVSGQGYYEQYF.

The genes are TRBV15 and TRBJ1-1; the D is unclear. Trimming cost V 0 bases and J 5 bases, with 7 bases left between them. Germline CDR1 reads LNHNV; CDR2 reads YYDKDF (reference sequence). CDR3 length: 13 amino acids. CDR3 nucleotides: TGTGCCACCAGCAGAGATGCGGGGACTGAAGCTTTCTTT. Translating gives CATSRDAGTEAFF.

V is TRBV7-3 and J is TRBJ1-2, with D perhaps matching TRBD1 (6 bases). The CDR3 sequence is 14 residues long. V was shortened by 0 bases and J by 6 bases, with 11 bases between the two germline ends. CDR1 is SGHTA, CDR2 FQGTGA, per germline. CDR3 bases: TGTGCCAGCAGCTTAACAGGGGCAGGGGATGGCTACACCTTC. This codes for CASSLTGAGDGYTF. The whole variable domain, remainder taken from reference TRBV7-3 and TRBJ1-2, is GAGVSQTPSNKVTEKGKYVELRCDPISGHTALYWYRQSLGQGPEFLIYFQGTGAADDSGLPNDRFFAVRPEGSVSTLKIQRTERGDSAVYLCASSLTGAGDGYTFGSGTRLTVV.

The rearrangement uses TRBV7-9 and TRBJ2-7, with D possibly being TRBD2 (5 bases). Deletions cut 0 bases from V and 5 bases from J, with 14 bases between. CDR1 and CDR2 (germline): SEHNR, FQNEAQ (reference sequence). This CDR3 region has 15 residues. The CDR3 nucleotides read TGTGCCAGCAGCTTAGCGCGGAGAGGGAACCACGAGCAGTACTTC. It translates to CASSLARRGNHEQYF.

The rearrangement links TRBV6-1 to TRBJ1-1, with TRBD1 identical over 7 bases. Trimming at V came to 3 bases and at J to 10 bases, leaving 11 bases not matched to a gene. Germline values: CDR1 MNHNS, CDR2 SASEGT. This CDR3 has 14 amino acids. CDR3 in amino acids: CASSEHDRVSGAFF. The CDR3 nucleotides are TGTGCCAGCAGTGAGCATGACAGGGTCAGTGGAGCTTTCTTT.

The gene calls are TRBV29-1 and TRBJ2-1, with a weak D call TRBD1 (6 bases). Germline V gives CDR1 SQVTM, CDR2 ANQGSEA. The CDR3 totals 15 residues. The V end lost 0 bases, the J end lost 4 bases, and 13 bases lay between the germline ends. The CDR3 DNA sequence: TGCAGCGTTGAAGATAGAGGACAGCAATACAATGAGCAGTTCTTC. It codes for CSVEDRGQQYNEQFF.

The chain uses TRBV19 and TRBJ2-7; 9 positions agree with TRBD1. J lost 3 bases, V lost 3 bases, and 3 bases had no gene match. Germline V CDR1 and CDR2: LNHDA, SQIVND (reference sequence). The CDR3 runs 14 residues. The CDR3 DNA sequence: TGTGCCAGTAGTATTGGGGGACAGGGCTACGAGCAGTACTTC. Translation gives CASSIGGQGYEQYF.

Note on this clone: A read error is likely, as this CDR3 ends without the conserved phenylalanine or tryptophan. The chain is built from TRBV29-1 and TRBJ1-2, with 10 bases matching TRBD1. CDR3 length: 13 amino acids. With 7 bases clipped from V and 3 bases from J, the junction kept 5 bases outside the gene matches. Looked up from germline, CDR1 is SQVTM and CDR2 is ANQGSEA. DNA for the CDR3: TGCAGCGCGACAGGGGGCAGAGACTATGGCTACACCGTC. Encoded protein: CSATGGRDYGYTV.

The rearrangement uses TRBV11-2 and TRBJ2-2; weak D call: TRBD1 (5 bases). Germline V CDR1 and CDR2: SGHAT, FQNNGV. CDR3 length: 14 residues. Between the trimmed V and J ends, which lost 2 bases and 5 bases, there was a span of 9 bases. CDR3 nucleotide sequence: TGTGCCAGCAGCTTAAATAGGGGAACCGGGGAGCTGTTTTTT. This codes for CASSLNRGTGELFF.

The J gene is TRBJ2-2, the V gene TRBV6-5, with 11 bases lining up with TRBD2. J gave up 4 bases and V 5 bases, and 3 bases lay outside the gene matches. Per the germline V gene, CDR1 is MNHEY and CDR2 is SVGAGI. The CDR3 consists of 15 residues. This CDR3 is CASSTTSGGTGELFF. In nucleotides, the CDR3 is TGTGCCAGCAGTACTACTAGCGGGGGCACCGGGGAGCTGTTTTTT.